The 27 T cell receptor beta chains listed next were all sequenced from one sample in a study of T cells in women clearing cervical HPV infection. The assay was immunoSEQ multiplex PCR, and TCRdb's table has in-frame clones only and misses some. This listing includes roughly 25,000 clones. The material sequenced was blood buffy coat. These TCRs come from a woman aged 18 to 75 with a cervical HPV16 infection that either progressed to CIN3+ or cleared (not recorded which).

Regarding this clone: The sequence runs out 3 residues before the end of the CDR3; the remainder is reconstructed from the germline J gene. The chain joins TRBV19 to TRBJ2-5, with 7 bases fitting TRBD1. V was clipped by 5 bases and J by 5 bases; unmatched bases: 8. The CDR3 has 14 amino acids. Per the germline V gene, CDR1 is LNHDA and CDR2 is SQIVND (reference sequence). The part of the CDR3 DNA that was read is TGTGCCAGTAGTCCCCGGACAGGACATGAGACC. Translating it yields CASSPRTGHET. The full CDR3 is CASSPRTGHETQYF.

The CDR3 spells CASSLAFIWLAGIRGTQYF. The CDR3 DNA, read in part, is TGCGCCAGCAGCTTGGCCTTCATTTGGTTAGCGGGGATACGAGGGACC. The chain links TRBV5-1 to TRBJ2-5; TRBD2 matches at 8 bases. The read terminates 3 residues before the CDR3 end, so the remaining end is supplied by the germline J gene. Germline V lookup: CDR1 SGHRS, CDR2 YFSETQ. The V segment lost 0 bases and the J segment 7 bases; nucleotides outside the gene matches: 20. This CDR3 spans 19 amino acids.

CDR3 bases read: TGTGCCAGCAGCATTCTGACTAGCGGGAGCTACAATGAG. Residues: CASSILTSGSYNE. The CDR3 in its entirety is CASSILTSGSYNEQFF. The rearrangement joins TRBV7-6 to TRBJ2-1; 12 nucleotides align to TRBD2. The observed sequence ends 3 residues before the CDR3 terminus, with the missing tail filled in from the germline J gene. CDR1 and CDR2 from the germline V gene are SGHVS and FNYEAQ. This CDR3 comprises 16 residues. The J segment lost 3 bases and the V segment lost 5 bases, leaving 5 bases of the junction unmatched.

With respect to this clone: The CDR3 is cut off 3 residues early in the read; its end comes from the germline J gene. The chain recombines TRBV23-1 with TRBJ2-7; D not resolved. TRBV23-1 is an ORF, and what it does is uncertain. Trimming took 0 bases from V and 6 from J, leaving 18 bases between them. The CDR3 covers 16 residues. The CDR3 spells CASSQSVTDIQLEQYF. The CDR3 DNA, read in part, is TGCGCCAGCAGTCAATCGGTTACCGACATTCAGCTCGAG.

About this clone itself: The CDR3 end falls 3 residues outside the read, so it is completed with the germline J gene. The chain joins TRBV7-2 to TRBJ1-2; the D is unclear. The V gene's germline CDR1 is SGHTA and CDR2 FQGNSA. The CDR3 sequence is 14 residues long. The CDR3 spells CASSLSGRAKAYTF. The CDR3 bases that were read are TGTGCCAGCAGCCTTAGCGGGAGGGCCAAGGCC.

On this clone: The read ends 3 residues shy of where the CDR3 ends; the end is completed using the germline J gene. The V gene is TRBV2, the J gene TRBJ1-4; 8 nucleotides align to TRBD1. Germline CDR1 is SNHLY and CDR2 is FYNNEI. The CDR3 runs 14 residues. The V segment lost 7 bases and the J segment 3 bases; nucleotides outside the gene matches: 4. The CDR3 sequence is CASTLGQANEKLFF. The covered CDR3 bases are TGTGCCAGCACCTTGGGACAGGCTAATGAAAAA.

Points on this clone: The missing CDR3 end, 3 residues past where the read stops, is filled in from the germline J gene. The chain employs TRBV7-2 and TRBJ2-1, with 7 bases that match TRBD2. CDR3 length equals 14 residues. V shed 4 bases, J shed 9 bases, and the junction held 9 bases outside the gene matches. Germline values: CDR1 SGHTA, CDR2 FQGNSA. CDR3 DNA (partial): TGTGCCAGCAGCTCTAGCGGAACCTACCTTGAG. Its protein product is CASSSSGTYLE. The whole CDR3 sequence reads CASSSSGTYLEQFF.

About this clone itself: The read ends 3 residues shy of where the CDR3 ends; the end is completed using the germline J gene. This chain uses TRBV7-9 with TRBJ1-2; D gene ambiguous. CDR3 length: 13 residues. CDR1 SEHNR and CDR2 FQNEAQ come from the germline V gene (reference sequence). Partial CDR3 DNA: TGTGCCAGCAGCGTAGGAATTAACAATGAC. This gives the protein CASSVGINND. The whole CDR3 sequence is CASSVGINNDYTF.

Comment on this clone: The read is 3 residues too short to cover the CDR3 end, so that end is filled in from the germline J gene. V usage is TRBV4-1 and J usage is TRBJ2-3; 9 bases fit TRBD2. Germline V gene data show CDR1 as MGHRA and CDR2 as YSYEKL. The CDR3 covers 16 residues. After removal of 3 bases from V and 2 bases from J, the junction contained 6 bases not matched to a gene. The CDR3 sequence: CASSQGLAYFTDTQYF. Incomplete CDR3 DNA: TGCGCCAGCAGCCAGGGACTAGCCTATTTCACAGATACG.

The part of the CDR3 DNA that was read is TGCGCCAGCAGCTTGACAGGGGGCACTGGGGCCAACGTC. Its translation: CASSLTGGTGANV. In full, the CDR3 reads CASSLTGGTGANVLTF. The rearrangement joins TRBV5-1 to TRBJ2-6; TRBD1 aligns across 9 bases. From the germline J gene comes the end of the CDR3, since the read stops 3 residues before it. The CDR3 has 16 residues. The germline V gene encodes CDR1 SGHRS and CDR2 YFSETQ. V lost 1 base, J lost 2 bases, and 1 base stayed unmatched.

About this clone: The missing CDR3 end, 3 residues past where the read stops, is filled in from the germline J gene. The rearrangement joins TRBV2 to TRBJ1-6; weak D call: TRBD1 (6 bases). In germline, CDR1 is SNHLY, CDR2 FYNNEI. The germline V and J ends were trimmed by 6 bases and 5 bases, with 14 bases remaining between them. The CDR3 sequence is 15 residues long. CDR3 sequence: CASSINRANNSPLHF. The sequenced CDR3 bases are TGTGCCAGCAGCATTAACAGGGCAAATAATTCACCC.

Of note for this clone: The read terminates 3 residues ahead of where the CDR3 ends, so the germline J gene completes it. The chain carries TRBV29-1 and TRBJ1-2; D is perhaps TRBD1 (6 bases). The CDR3 has 13 amino acids. The germline CDR1 and CDR2 sequences are SQVTM and ANQGSEA. V lost 7 bases to trimming and J lost 5 bases, with 17 bases between them. The CDR3: CSADKQGTYGYTF. Incomplete CDR3 DNA: TGCAGCGCGGATAAACAGGGAACTTATGGC.

On this clone itself: Sequencing ends 3 residues short of the CDR3 end; the germline J gene provides the rest. The genes are TRBV7-3 and TRBJ1-1; D perhaps matches TRBD1 (6 bases). Trimming took off 6 bases at V and 4 bases at J, with 15 bases between the two ends. Germline CDR1 and CDR2: SGHTA and FQGTGA. The CDR3 is 14 amino acids. CDR3 amino acids: CASRFTGLATEAFF. The CDR3 DNA, read in part, is TGTGCCAGCAGATTTACAGGGTTGGCCACTGAA. Filled out from reference TRBV7-3 and TRBJ1-1, the complete variable domain reads GAGVSQTPSNKVTEKGKYVELRCDPISGHTALYWYRQSLGQGPEFLIYFQGTGAADDSGLPNDRFFAVRPEGSVSTLKIQRTERGDSAVYLCASRFTGLATEAFFGQGTRLTVV.

Remarks on this clone: The sequenced fragment ends 3 residues before the CDR3 boundary, so the rest is inferred from the germline J gene. This chain uses TRBV29-1 with TRBJ2-5; tentatively, D is TRBD1 (6 bases). The CDR3 consists of 12 residues. V shed 7 bases and J shed 4 bases, with 13 bases lying between them. Germline V CDR1 and CDR2: SQVTM, ANQGSEA. This CDR3 is CSAETGRETQYF. The sequenced CDR3 bases are TGCAGCGCCGAGACAGGAAGAGAGACC.

A word on this clone: The read ends 3 residues shy of where the CDR3 ends; the end is completed using the germline J gene. V and J are TRBV2 and TRBJ2-7; the match to TRBD1 covers 9 bases. This CDR3 is 12 amino acids long. Germline V gives CDR1 SNHLY, CDR2 FYNNEI. The junction had 5 bases not matched to a gene; V was cut back by 8 bases and J by 6 bases. The sequenced CDR3 bases are TGTGCCAGCGGGACAGGGAAAGGCGAG. Its protein is CASGTGKGE. The CDR3 in its entirety is CASGTGKGEQYF.

A remark on this clone: Coverage ceases 3 residues before the CDR3 finishes, and the germline J gene fills in the end. The chain links TRBV7-2 to TRBJ2-7, with TRBD2 matching over 7 bases. There are 15 residues in the CDR3. The J segment lost 3 bases and the V segment lost 4 bases, leaving 9 bases of the junction unmatched. Per the germline V gene, CDR1 is SGHTA and CDR2 is FQGNSA. The CDR3 region is CASSSYSGLHYEQYF. Partial CDR3 DNA: TGTGCCAGCAGCTCCTATAGCGGGTTACACTACGAG.

Details on this clone: From the germline J gene comes the end of the CDR3, since the read stops 3 residues before it. V and J are TRBV19 and TRBJ2-3, with D unresolved. Per germline, CDR1 LNHDA and CDR2 SQIVND (reference sequence). The V and J ends lost 1 base and 2 bases respectively, with 7 bases between them. This CDR3 has 14 residues. CDR3 DNA, as far as it was read: TGTGCCAGTAGTATAGCGGTACTCACAGATACG. Translation gives CASSIAVLTDT. The full CDR3 protein reads CASSIAVLTDTQYF.

With respect to this clone: The CDR3 goes on 3 residues after the read ends, and that part is filled in from the germline J gene. The V and J genes are TRBV19 and TRBJ2-2, with D perhaps TRBD1 (6 bases). The V gene's germline CDR1 is LNHDA and CDR2 SQIVND (reference sequence). This CDR3 has 11 residues. CDR3 loop: CASRNREKLFF. Incomplete CDR3 DNA: TGTGCCAGTAGGAACAGGGAAAAG.

The CDR3 loop reads CASSLGGPDRAHNEQFF. CDR3 DNA (partial): TGTGCCAGCAGCTTGGGGGGCCCCGACAGGGCTCACAATGAG. V and J are TRBV7-6 and TRBJ2-1; a possible D gene is TRBD1 (7 bases). The read stops 3 residues short of the end of the CDR3; the missing end is completed from the germline J gene. The CDR3 runs to 17 residues. Germline V gene data show CDR1 as SGHVS and CDR2 as FNYEAQ. V gave up 3 bases and J gave up 5 bases, with 20 bases separating them.

Points on this clone: The read ends 3 residues before the CDR3 terminus; that terminus is restored from the germline J gene. The chain recombines TRBV7-9 with TRBJ2-1; 9 bases fit TRBD1. In germline, CDR1 is SEHNR, CDR2 FQNEAQ (reference sequence). This CDR3 has 15 amino acids. The V gene end was trimmed by 5 bases and the J gene end by 7 bases; junction bases not matched to a gene: 9. The CDR3 reads CASSPRGQGGNEQFF. The sequenced CDR3 bases are TGTGCCAGCAGCCCCCGGGGACAGGGTGGAAATGAG.

Worth noting for this clone: Read coverage stops 3 residues before the CDR3 terminus; the germline J gene supplies the remainder. V is TRBV5-4 and J is TRBJ1-6; no clear D. The CDR3 length is 15 residues. The germline V and J ends were trimmed by 4 bases and 7 bases, with 15 bases remaining between them. Looked up from germline, CDR1 is SGHNT and CDR2 is YYREEE (reference sequence). This CDR3 is CASSGPTQENSPLHF. The DNA read from the CDR3 is TGTGCCAGCAGCGGGCCGACCCAAGAGAATTCACCC.

Of note for this clone: The read is 3 residues too short to cover the CDR3 end, so that end is filled in from the germline J gene. The chain combines TRBV18 with TRBJ2-3; 11 positions match TRBD2. CDR3 length equals 16 residues. V gave up 2 bases and J gave up 5 bases; unmatched junction bases: 6. Germline V gene lookup returns CDR1 KGHSH and CDR2 LQKENI. CDR3 protein: CASSPYTSGRLDTQYF. Partial CDR3 DNA: TGTGCCAGCTCACCATATACTAGCGGGAGATTAGATACG.

The CDR3: CASSKGLAGYTDTQYF. The CDR3 bases that were read are TGTGCCAGCAGCAAAGGACTAGCGGGTTACACAGATACG. The chain joins TRBV12-3 or TRBV12-4 to TRBJ2-3; TRBD2 aligns across 11 bases. The read terminates 3 residues ahead of where the CDR3 ends, so the germline J gene completes it. CDR3 length: 16 amino acids. V dropped 6 bases and J dropped 2; count of bases not matched to a gene: 7.

Regarding this clone: Read coverage stops 3 residues before the CDR3 terminus; the germline J gene supplies the remainder. The chain recombines TRBV30 with TRBJ2-1, with TRBD2 matching 8 bases. With V trimmed by 0 bases and J by 6 bases, 7 bases remained unmatched. CDR3 length: 15 residues. The germline gives CDR1 GTSNPN, CDR2 SVGIG (reference sequence). The CDR3 DNA, read in part, is TGTGCCTGGAGTGTTCCGGGACTAGAGTCCAATGAG. Residues: CAWSVPGLESNE. Given in full, the CDR3 is CAWSVPGLESNEQFF.

With regard to this clone: Read sequence stops 3 residues before the CDR3 end, and the germline J gene provides the missing end. This rearrangement joins TRBV9 to TRBJ2-1; 8 bases agree with TRBD1. The CDR3 runs 16 residues. Germline lookup yields CDR1 SGDLS and CDR2 YYNGEE. J was trimmed by 2 bases and V by 2 bases; bases with no gene match: 6. CDR3 region: CASSVEGQAAYNEQFF. CDR3 bases read: TGTGCCAGCAGCGTGGAGGGACAGGCAGCCTACAATGAG. Combining the CDR3 with reference TRBV9 and TRBJ2-1 gives the whole variable domain DSGVTQTPKHLITATGQRVTLRCSPRSGDLSVYWYQQSLDQGLQFLIQYYNGEERAKGNILERFSAQQFPDLHSELNLSSLELGDSALYFCASSVEGQAAYNEQFFGPGTRLTVL.

Comment on this clone: The CDR3 end is not reached by the read, which stops 3 residues before it; the germline J gene fills it in. The V gene is TRBV19, the J gene TRBJ2-3, with D possibly TRBD1 on 6 matching bases. Germline V gives CDR1 LNHDA, CDR2 SQIVND (reference sequence). The CDR3 loop spans 13 amino acids. The CDR3 spells CASSMTGTETQYF. The CDR3 bases that were read are TGTGCCAGTAGTATGACAGGTACGGAGACG.

Regarding this clone: The CDR3 end falls 3 residues outside the read, so it is completed with the germline J gene. V and J are TRBV11-3 and TRBJ2-2; a possible D gene is TRBD2 (5 bases). Per the germline V gene, CDR1 is SGHNT and CDR2 is YENEEA. This CDR3 spans 15 amino acids. CDR3 amino acids: CASSLGRATNEKLFF. The DNA read from the CDR3 is TGTGCCAGCAGCTTAGGGCGGGCAACTAATGAAAAG. The whole variable domain, remainder taken from reference TRBV11-3 and TRBJ2-2, is EAGVVQSPRYKIIEKKQPVAFWCNPISGHNTLYWYLQNLGQGPELLIRYENEEAVDDSQLPKDRFSAERLKGVDSTLKIQPAELGDSAVYLCASSLGRATNEKLFFGEGSRLTVL.